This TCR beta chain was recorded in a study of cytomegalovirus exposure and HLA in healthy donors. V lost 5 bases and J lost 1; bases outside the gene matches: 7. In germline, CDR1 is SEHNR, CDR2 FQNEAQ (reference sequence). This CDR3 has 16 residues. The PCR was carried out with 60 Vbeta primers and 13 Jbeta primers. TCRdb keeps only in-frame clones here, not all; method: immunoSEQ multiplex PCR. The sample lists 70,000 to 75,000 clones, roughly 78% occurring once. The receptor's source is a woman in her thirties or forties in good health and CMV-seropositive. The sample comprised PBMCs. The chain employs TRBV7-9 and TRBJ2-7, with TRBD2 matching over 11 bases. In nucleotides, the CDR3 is TGTGCCAGCAGCCCAAGACTAGCGGGGCGTTCCTACGAGCAGTACTTC. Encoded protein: CASSPRLAGRSYEQYF. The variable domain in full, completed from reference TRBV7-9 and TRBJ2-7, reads DTGVSQNPRHKITKRGQNVTFRCDPISEHNRLYWYRQTLGQGPEFLTYFQNEAQLEKSRLLSDRFSAERPKGSFSTLEIQRTEQGDSAMYLCASSPRLAGRSYEQYFGPGTRLTVT.